This T cell receptor (beta chain) was identified in a study of siplizumab effects on memory and regulatory T cells. The CDR3 contains 15 residues. V gave up 5 bases and J gave up 5 bases; unmatched junction bases: 7. In germline, CDR1 is SEHNR, CDR2 FQNEAQ (reference sequence). The table came from immunoSEQ multiplex PCR; TCRdb's copy has only in-frame clones and leaves some out. The sample yields roughly 68,000 clones, approximately 96% seen once. The sequence was collected from a human donor in good health. This chain uses TRBV7-9 with TRBJ2-7; TRBD2 matches at 12 bases. The sample was naive CD8+ T cells sorted from blood. Here the CDR3 DNA reads TGTGCCAGCAGCGAGACTAGCGGGGGTAGCAACGAGCAGTACTTC. It yields the protein CASSETSGGSNEQYF.